The 14 T cell receptor beta chains reported below all come from one sample, sequenced in a study of OX40 agonist ivuxolimab in advanced cancers. Library method: the immunoSEQ multiplex PCR assay. The table comes from immuneACCESS by way of TCRdb, which keeps in-frame sequences with V and J called. Part of the clones is missing from these tables; in studies checked, under half for an unresolved V gene and the rest for unknown reasons. The table for this sample lists roughly 60,000 clones; 86% of them were counted only once. Almost 4% of the sample comes from the top ten. Sequenced here: CD4+ or CD8+ T cells sorted from blood, sampled in a trial of the OX40 agonist ivuxolimab. All receptors derive from an adult with an advanced solid tumor such as melanoma, head and neck, liver or kidney cancer.

This clone has only a few counts. The rearrangement uses TRBV10-2 and TRBJ1-6; no clear D. The length of the CDR3 is 14 residues. Germline CDR1 reads WSHSY; CDR2 reads SAAADI. Trimming shortened V by 0 bases and J by 7 bases, and 7 bases separated the two germline ends. The CDR3 nucleotides read TGCGCCAGCAGTGAGTCGAGCTTAAATTCACCCCTCCACTTT. This sequence encodes CASSESSLNSPLHF.

The chain uses TRBV7-2 and TRBJ2-5; TRBD2 might be the D (6 bases). Germline V gene sequence: CDR1 SGHTA, CDR2 FQGNSA. The CDR3 contains 13 residues. The ends were cut back, 7 bases at V and 2 bases at J, with 11 bases in the middle. The CDR3 is CASNERAQETQYF. In nucleotides, the CDR3 is TGTGCCAGCAACGAGCGGGCGCAAGAGACCCAGTACTTC.

About this clone itself: This CDR3 is also generated by other DNA sequences in the sample. The rearrangement joins TRBV30 to TRBJ2-7; no reliable D call. CDR1 and CDR2 from the germline V gene are GTSNPN and SVGIG (reference sequence). Trimming left V 3 bases short and J 1 base short, with 4 bases between. The CDR3 runs 11 residues. CDR3 sequence: CAWSSSYEQYF. CDR3 nucleotide sequence: TGTGCCTGGAGCTCTTCCTACGAGCAGTACTTC. Supplemented by reference TRBV30 and TRBJ2-7, the full variable domain reads SQTIHQWPATLVQPVGSPLSLECTVEGTSNPNLYWYRQAAGRGLQLLFYSVGIGQISSEVPQNLSASRPQDRQFILSSKKLLLSDSGFYLCAWSSSYEQYFGPGTRLTVT.

V is TRBV7-2 and J is TRBJ2-7; D perhaps matches TRBD2 (6 bases). The length of the CDR3 is 15 residues. CDR1 and CDR2 from the germline V gene are SGHTA and FQGNSA. The V gene lost 2 bases and the J gene lost 3 bases, with 14 bases spanning the gap. This CDR3 is CASSLRRDRSYEQYF. CDR3 nucleotide sequence: TGTGCCAGCAGCTTAAGGAGGGATAGGAGCTACGAGCAGTACTTC.

The chain uses TRBV11-1 and TRBJ1-6; 12 bases are a match to TRBD1. The germline V gene has CDR1 SGHAT and CDR2 FQDESV (reference sequence). With V trimmed by 3 bases and J by 9 bases, 3 bases remained unmatched. The CDR3 has 15 amino acids. This chain's CDR3 is CASSLGQGAGSPLHF. CDR3 nucleotides: TGTGCCAGCAGCTTGGGACAGGGGGCCGGTTCACCCCTCCACTTT.

The V and J genes are TRBV11-2 and TRBJ2-4, with TRBD2 as a possible D gene (5 bases). The V end lost 4 bases, the J end lost 6 bases, and 7 bases lay between the germline ends. Germline V CDR1 and CDR2: SGHAT, FQNNGV. The CDR3 covers 12 residues. Written as DNA, the CDR3 is TGTGCCAGCAGCTCTACTAGAAACATTCAGTACTTC. Translated, it gives CASSSTRNIQYF. The full variable domain, completed using reference TRBV11-2 and TRBJ2-4, is EAGVAQSPRYKIIEKRQSVAFWCNPISGHATLYWYQQILGQGPKLLIQFQNNGVVDDSQLPKDRFSAERLKGVDSTLKIQPAKLEDSAVYLCASSSTRNIQYFGAGTRLSVL.

V usage is TRBV2 and J usage is TRBJ1-1, with a possible D match to TRBD1 (6 bases). Trimming cost V 5 bases and J 4 bases, with 20 bases left between them. The CDR3 is 16 residues long. Per germline, CDR1 SNHLY and CDR2 FYNNEI. CDR3 nucleotides: TGTGCCAGCAGTTCCGGGGGAGCCCAGGGGACCACTGAAGCTTTCTTT. Translation gives CASSSGGAQGTTEAFF. Full variable domain (outside the CDR3, taken from reference TRBV2 and TRBJ1-1): EPEVTQTPSHQVTQMGQEVILRCVPISNHLYFYWYRQILGQKVEFLVSFYNNEISEKSEIFDDQFSVERPDGSNFTLKIRSTKLEDSAMYFCASSSGGAQGTTEAFFGQGTRLTVV.

This clone was recorded only once. In DNA form, the CDR3 reads TGTGCCAGCAGCTTGCGGGACAGGGCGTCCTACAATGAGCAGTTCTTC. This translates into CASSLRDRASYNEQFF. The V call is TRBV5-6, the J call TRBJ2-1; 9 bases agree with TRBD1. Germline values: CDR1 SGHDT, CDR2 YYEEEE. The V gene end was trimmed by 1 base and the J gene end by 1 base; junction bases not matched to a gene: 3. The CDR3 loop spans 16 amino acids.

This chain uses TRBV5-6 with TRBJ2-7; D not certain. The CDR3 runs to 17 residues. The germline V gene encodes CDR1 SGHDT and CDR2 YYEEEE. Trimming pared 4 bases from V and 1 base from J, leaving 21 bases between. The CDR3 DNA reads TGTGCCAGCAGCCTGCCGGTTGGGCAGGCGACTTCCTACGAGCAGTACTTC. It yields the protein CASSLPVGQATSYEQYF.

The chain combines TRBV7-9 with TRBJ2-7; D may be TRBD1 (5 bases). Germline-derived CDR1 and CDR2 are SEHNR and FQNEAQ (reference sequence). This CDR3 has 12 amino acids. V was shortened by 4 bases and J by 5 bases, with 9 bases between the two germline ends. The CDR3 region is CASSSTGDEQYF. The CDR3 nucleotides read TGTGCCAGCAGCTCTACAGGCGACGAGCAGTACTTC.

The chain employs TRBV19 and TRBJ1-1; D gene uncertain. The CDR3 consists of 13 residues. V was clipped by 7 bases and J by 6 bases, with 15 bases between them. The germline gives CDR1 LNHDA, CDR2 SQIVND (reference sequence). The DNA of the CDR3 is TGTGCCAGTATGGCAGGCCCCAACGCTGAAGCTTTCTTT. This translates into CASMAGPNAEAFF.

In this sample, this clone turned up once. The chain couples TRBV5-5 to TRBJ2-5, with D perhaps matching TRBD1 or TRBD2 (5 bases each). The CDR3 contains 15 residues. V lost 0 bases, J lost 2 bases, and 11 bases lay in between. The germline gives CDR1 SGHKS, CDR2 YYEKEE (reference sequence). DNA of the CDR3: TGTGCCAGCAGCTTGGGTTTGGGGGTACAAGAGACCCAGTACTTC. Amino acids: CASSLGLGVQETQYF.

This chain connects TRBV29-1 to TRBJ1-1, with D unresolved. Germline V gene lookup returns CDR1 SQVTM and CDR2 ANQGSEA. V lost 1 base and J 0 bases, leaving 15 bases between the germline ends. This CDR3 comprises 16 residues. Here the CDR3 reads CSVEARVTRMNTEAFF. The CDR3 nucleotides read TGCAGCGTTGAAGCCCGGGTCACCAGAATGAACACTGAAGCTTTCTTT. The full variable domain, with the rest looked up from reference TRBV29-1 and TRBJ1-1, is SAVISQKPSRDICQRGTSLTIQCQVDSQVTMMFWYRQQPGQSLTLIATANQGSEATYESGFVIDKFPISRPNLTFSTLTVSNMSPEDSSIYLCSVEARVTRMNTEAFFGQGTRLTVV.

The chain employs TRBV6-1 and TRBJ2-3; 14 bases fit TRBD2. Trimming removed 9 bases from V and 3 bases from J; junction bases left unmatched: 2. The CDR3 totals 14 residues. CDR1 and CDR2 (germline): MNHNS, SASEGT. CDR3 in DNA: TGTGCCAGTTGGACTAGCGGGAGGACAGATACGCAGTATTTT. Amino acids: CASWTSGRTDTQYF.